This T cell receptor (beta chain) is drawn from a study of blood T cell repertoires in COVID-19. TCRdb keeps only in-frame clones here, not all; method: immunoSEQ multiplex PCR. The sample includes approximately 310,000 clones, around nine tenths of them seen just once. Looked up from germline, CDR1 is MNHEY and CDR2 is SVGEGT. The germline V and J ends were trimmed by 5 bases and 2 bases, with 10 bases remaining between them. The CDR3 totals 14 residues. Specimen: PBMCs or T cells enriched from blood (not recorded which). This sequence originates from a man aged 55 to 70 who had recovered from COVID-19. The rearrangement joins TRBV6-2 or TRBV6-3 to TRBJ1-5; no reliable D call. CDR3 sequence reads: CASSRGFGNQPQHF. The CDR3, as DNA: TGTGCCAGCAGTCGAGGTTTTGGCAATCAGCCCCAGCATTTT.